One sample yielded the 27 T cell receptor beta chains listed below, sequenced in a study of blood T cells in healthy people across ages (dated by TCRdb to about 2015). The library was produced with 5' RACE. The listed sequencing device is Illumina HiSeq 2500. A second PCR of about 6 to 11 cycles was performed with a sample-barcoded 5' primer and a J-beta primer mix. TCRdb reran the public reads through fastp at Q25 and MiXCR, keeping productive beta chains. Rows are combined by CDR3 protein, so each entry shows the most common genes and DNA. The sample table lists about 1,600,000 distinct CDR3 sequences, 40% to 50% of them with a count of one. 7.9% of the sample comes from the top ten. Material for sequencing was blood. These receptors were obtained from a woman between 18 and 29 years old in good health.

This chain joins TRBV27 and TRBJ2-7; TRBD2 agrees at 10 bases. V lost 5 bases and J lost 6; bases outside the gene matches: 4. The CDR3 is 13 residues long. Germline-derived CDR1 and CDR2 are MNHEY and SMNVEV (reference sequence). This CDR3 is CASSKASGGEQYF. DNA for the CDR3: TGTGCCAGCAGTAAAGCTAGCGGGGGCGAGCAGTACTTC.

V gene TRBV6-1 combines with J gene TRBJ2-7; 16 bases agree with TRBD2. The germline CDR1 and CDR2 sequences are MNHNS and SASEGT. V dropped 6 bases and J dropped 3; count of bases not matched to a gene: 17. The CDR3 has 20 amino acids. The CDR3: CASSQKGLAGGSLGRYEQYF. CDR3 in DNA: TGTGCCAGCAGCCAGAAGGGACTAGCGGGGGGGTCGTTGGGTCGCTACGAGCAGTACTTC.

The chain is built from TRBV20-1 and TRBJ1-2; D call uncertain. Germline values: CDR1 DFQATT, CDR2 SNEGSKA (reference sequence). The CDR3 spans 14 residues. Trimming took 6 bases from V and 4 from J, leaving 18 bases between them. The CDR3 is CSASTGSSVYGYTF. The CDR3 DNA sequence: TGCAGTGCCTCCACCGGGTCTTCAGTCTATGGCTACACCTTC.

The chain is built from TRBV10-2 and TRBJ2-1; 8 nucleotides match TRBD2. V lost 7 bases and J lost 0; bases outside the gene matches: 17. The CDR3 runs 19 residues. Germline V gives CDR1 WSHSY, CDR2 SAAADI. The CDR3 reads CASNPGGTSGLSSYNEQFF. Written as DNA, the CDR3 is TGCGCCAGCAATCCCGGAGGCACTAGCGGACTGAGCTCCTACAATGAGCAGTTCTTC.

J is TRBJ1-1 and V is TRBV4-1; D gene unclear. Germline lookup yields CDR1 MGHRA and CDR2 YSYEKL. Trimming stripped 1 base from V and 1 base from J, with 10 bases between. There are 15 residues in the CDR3. The CDR3 here is CASSQAELGNTEAFF. CDR3 bases: TGCGCCAGCAGCCAAGCTGAGTTGGGGAACACTGAAGCTTTCTTT.

The genes are TRBV4-1 and TRBJ2-6; 9 bases align to TRBD1. From germline, CDR1 is MGHRA and CDR2 YSYEKL. The CDR3 is 18 amino acids. After removal of 4 bases from V and 0 bases from J, the junction contained 7 bases not matched to a gene. CDR3 residues: CASSLPGTGYSGANVLTF. The DNA of the CDR3 is TGCGCCAGCAGCCTACCCGGGACAGGGTACTCTGGGGCCAACGTCCTGACTTTC.

This chain connects TRBV6-1 to TRBJ2-1, with 15 bases matching TRBD2. This CDR3 region has 15 residues. Per germline, CDR1 MNHNS and CDR2 SASEGT. The J segment lost 12 bases and the V segment lost 1 base, leaving 4 bases of the junction unmatched. The CDR3 sequence is CASSEGTSGRAGQFF. CDR3 nucleotides: TGTGCCAGCAGTGAAGGGACTAGCGGGAGGGCCGGGCAGTTCTTC.

This clonotype occurred many times. The V and J genes are TRBV5-4 and TRBJ2-5, with D perhaps matching TRBD1 (5 bases). Germline CDR1 reads SGHNT; CDR2 reads YYREEE (reference sequence). The V end lost 3 bases, the J end lost 3 bases, and 15 bases lay between the germline ends. The CDR3 runs to 15 residues. The CDR3 DNA reads TGTGCCAGCAGCTCCGCAGGGTTTGGGGAAGAGACCCAGTACTTC. It yields the protein CASSSAGFGEETQYF.

This clonotype was recorded a few times. The V call is TRBV27, the J call TRBJ2-5; 9 positions agree with TRBD1. The CDR3 runs to 15 residues. With 0 bases clipped from V and 11 bases from J, the junction kept 10 bases outside the gene matches. Looked up from germline, CDR1 is MNHEY and CDR2 is SMNVEV (reference sequence). As DNA, the CDR3 is TGTGCCAGCAGTTTATCGGGACAGGGATCCAATGAGCAGTACTTC. It encodes CASSLSGQGSNEQYF.

The V call is TRBV29-1, the J call TRBJ2-2; D ambiguous. The length of the CDR3 is 14 residues. From germline, CDR1 is SQVTM and CDR2 ANQGSEA. CDR3 in amino acids: CIKRRGPNTGELFF. In DNA, the CDR3 is TGCATCAAAAGGCGCGGACCGAACACCGGGGAGCTGTTTTTT.

V usage is TRBV27 and J usage is TRBJ2-2; D uncertain. The CDR3 is 13 residues long. The germline V gene encodes CDR1 MNHEY and CDR2 SMNVEV (reference sequence). V lost 3 bases to trimming and J lost 4 bases, with 6 bases between them. The CDR3 reads CASSFRVTGELFF. CDR3 coding DNA: TGTGCCAGCAGTTTTCGGGTCACCGGGGAGCTGTTTTTT.

V gene TRBV6-5 combines with J gene TRBJ2-7, with TRBD2 matching 10 bases. The V and J ends lost 1 base and 0 bases, in that order; junction bases with no gene match: 0. CDR1 and CDR2 (germline): MNHEY, SVGAGI. This CDR3 has 15 residues. The CDR3: CASSYWTSGSYEQYF. The CDR3 nucleotides are TGTGCCAGCAGTTACTGGACTAGCGGCTCCTACGAGCAGTACTTC.

The sample holds a few counts of this clonotype. The chain joins TRBV20-1 to TRBJ2-7, with 9 bases fitting TRBD1. The DNA end is more similar to TRBJ2-4, so the J call may be wrong. CDR3 length: 18 residues. Germline lookup yields CDR1 DFQATT and CDR2 SNEGSKA (reference sequence). In DNA form, the CDR3 reads TGCAGTGCTAGCGACAGCCGGGACAGGGTTATAGCCAAAAACATTCAGTACTTC. This gives the protein CSASDSRDRVIAKNIQYF.

The table lists this clonotype with a few counts. The CDR3 DNA follows: TGTGCCAGCAGCAACAGGGACATTCAGTACTTC. Amino acid sequence: CASSNRDIQYF. The chain recombines TRBV21-1 with TRBJ2-4; TRBD1 is the table's D call and was not checked against the DNA. TRBV21-1 is given as a pseudogene. The CDR3 spans 11 residues.

In this sample, this clonotype turned up a few times. CDR3 DNA sequence: TGTGCCAGCAGTAAAATAACTAGCGGGAGCTCCTACAATGAGCAGTTCTTC. It is translated as CASSKITSGSSYNEQFF. The gene calls are TRBV25-1 and TRBJ2-1, with 11 bases identical to TRBD2. Trimming took 5 bases from V and 0 from J; bases not matched to a gene: 6. Germline loops: CDR1 MGHDK, CDR2 SYGVNS. This CDR3 contains 17 residues.

V and J are TRBV14 and TRBJ2-5, with 7 bases identical to TRBD1. The J call may be in error: the DNA end matches TRBJ2-7 better. CDR1 SGHDN and CDR2 FVKESK come from the germline V gene. The CDR3 has 15 residues. CDR3 coding DNA: TGTGCCAGCAGCCCAGACACCGGGACAGCCTACGAGCAGTACTTC. Translation: CASSPDTGTAYEQYF.

About this clonotype itself: An end of the junction differs from the germline gene, which may be a read error. The CDR3 here is CASSLAPTGGDSPPHF. CDR3 sequence (DNA): TGCGCCAGCAGCTTGGCCCCAACAGGGGGCGATTCACCCCCCCACTTT. The V and J genes are TRBV5-1 and TRBJ1-6; 9 positions match TRBD1. Looked up from germline, CDR1 is SGHRS and CDR2 is YFSETQ. The CDR3 loop spans 16 amino acids.

In this sample, this clonotype turned up many times. The rearrangement uses TRBV4-2 and TRBJ2-5; D is unresolved. The CDR3 is 13 residues long. CDR1 and CDR2 from the germline V gene are LGHNA and YNFKEQ. Trimming pared 0 bases from V and 5 bases from J, leaving 7 bases between. Written as DNA, the CDR3 is TGTGCCAGCAGCCAAGATGTTGGGGAGACCCAGTACTTC. Encoded protein: CASSQDVGETQYF.

Comment on this clonotype: Since no conserved phenylalanine or tryptophan closes the CDR3, a read error is the likely cause. The chain links TRBV25-1 to TRBJ2-4; a possible D gene is TRBD1 (6 bases). With the DNA end fitting TRBJ2-5 better, the J assignment may be wrong. CDR1 and CDR2 (germline): MGHDK, SYGVNS. The CDR3 is 14 amino acids. CDR3 bases: TGTGCCAGCAGTGAATCAGGGGTCGGAGAGACCCAGTACTTA. It is translated as CASSESGVGETQYL.

The V gene is TRBV27, the J gene TRBJ1-6; a weak D match, TRBD1 (5 bases). V lost 5 bases to trimming and J lost 3 bases, with 11 bases between them. CDR1 is MNHEY and CDR2 is SMNVEV in the germline V gene (reference sequence). The CDR3 extends over 15 amino acids. The CDR3 loop reads CASSPGPFYNSPLHF. The DNA of the CDR3 is TGTGCCAGCAGTCCGGGGCCCTTCTATAATTCACCCCTCCACTTT.

J is TRBJ1-4 and V is TRBV20-1; D gene uncertain. CDR1 DFQATT and CDR2 SNEGSKA come from the germline V gene (reference sequence). The CDR3 totals 13 residues. The CDR3 nucleotides read TGCAGCGCCCCGGAGCAGAGGAGTGAAAAACTGTTTTTT. This gives the protein CSAPEQRSEKLFF.

This clonotype was observed a few times. The rearrangement uses TRBV9 and TRBJ2-3; 8 bases match TRBD2. V was pared by 1 base and J by 4 bases, with 8 bases of the junction left unmatched. Germline lookup yields CDR1 SGDLS and CDR2 YYNGEE. The CDR3 runs 16 residues. CDR3 coding DNA: TGTGCCAGCAGCGTACTCTCGGGGGGGCCCCCAGATACGCAGTATTTT. As protein: CASSVLSGGPPDTQYF.

This clonotype has a handful of counts. The V and J genes are TRBV2 and TRBJ2-1; TRBD1 is a possible D gene (5 bases). With the DNA end fitting TRBJ2-7 better, the J assignment may be wrong. This CDR3 spans 13 amino acids. Germline V CDR1 and CDR2: SNHLY, FYNNEI. The CDR3 DNA follows: TGTGCCAGCAGTAGGGGCTCCTACAATGAGCAGTACTTC. Its protein is CASSRGSYNEQYF.

In its sample, this clonotype was seen a few times. This chain uses TRBV29-1 with TRBJ2-1; a weak D match, TRBD1 (6 bases). Looked up from germline, CDR1 is SQVTM and CDR2 is ANQGSEA. With 7 bases removed from V and 8 bases from J, the gap between germline ends came to 15 bases. CDR3 size: 12 residues. The CDR3 DNA is TGCAGCGCCAGGGGTTGGTCCGATGAGCAGTTCTTC. Encoded protein: CSARGWSDEQFF.

This chain links TRBV7-6 with TRBJ1-4, with D perhaps matching TRBD1 (6 bases). The CDR3 length is 14 residues. Trimming shortened V by 3 bases and J by 6 bases, and 11 bases separated the two germline ends. The germline CDR1 and CDR2 sequences are SGHVS and FNYEAQ. The CDR3 reads CASSFGHRDEKLFF. The CDR3, as DNA: TGTGCCAGCAGCTTCGGACACAGGGATGAAAAACTGTTTTTT.

This clonotype appeared a few times. This sequence joins TRBV29-1 and TRBJ1-1, with D possibly matching TRBD1 (5 bases). The ends were cut back, 6 bases at V and 0 bases at J, with 11 bases in the middle. Per germline, CDR1 SQVTM and CDR2 ANQGSEA. The CDR3 totals 13 residues. The CDR3 region has the DNA TGCAGCGTGAAGGAGGGGATGAACACTGAAGCTTTCTTT. This translates into CSVKEGMNTEAFF.

For the CDR3, the DNA is TGTGCCACCAGCAGAGATCCGGTCTCTTCTAGCACAGATACGCAGTATTTT. Protein: CATSRDPVSSSTDTQYF. J is TRBJ2-3 and V is TRBV15; D gene ambiguous. Germline assignment: CDR1 LNHNV and CDR2 YYDKDF (reference sequence). The CDR3 covers 17 residues. Deletions cut 0 bases from V and 0 bases from J, with 13 bases between.